This T cell receptor (beta chain) is from a study of PD-1 blockade in classical Hodgkin lymphoma. Study overall: Patients got intravenous nivolumab 3 mg/kg every 2 weeks. Regarding the study as a whole: By cycle point C4D1, TCR diversity had risen significantly in CD4+ cells (but not CD8+ cells).

Here immunoSEQ multiplex PCR was the method, and the copy in TCRdb shows in-frame clones only, minus some. The sample carries some 16,000 clones, about 81% recorded once. V was clipped by 4 bases and J by 0 bases, with 16 bases between them. This CDR3 region has 17 residues. Per the germline V gene, CDR1 is SEHNR and CDR2 is FQNEAQ (reference sequence). About this clone itself: What it recognizes is unknown.

Following autologous stem cell transplantation, relapse occurred in every patient, and exposure to brentuximab vedotin varied. This clonotype was sampled from a human donor with classical Hodgkin lymphoma. The starting material was peripheral blood mononuclear cells (PBMCs), obtained before the second cycle of nivolumab. This chain connects TRBV7-9 to TRBJ2-1, with D possibly matching TRBD1 (6 bases). For the CDR3, the DNA is TGTGCCAGCAGCTCCGGACGGGCAGGGGCCTCCTACAATGAGCAGTTCTTC. Its protein is CASSSGRAGASYNEQFF.